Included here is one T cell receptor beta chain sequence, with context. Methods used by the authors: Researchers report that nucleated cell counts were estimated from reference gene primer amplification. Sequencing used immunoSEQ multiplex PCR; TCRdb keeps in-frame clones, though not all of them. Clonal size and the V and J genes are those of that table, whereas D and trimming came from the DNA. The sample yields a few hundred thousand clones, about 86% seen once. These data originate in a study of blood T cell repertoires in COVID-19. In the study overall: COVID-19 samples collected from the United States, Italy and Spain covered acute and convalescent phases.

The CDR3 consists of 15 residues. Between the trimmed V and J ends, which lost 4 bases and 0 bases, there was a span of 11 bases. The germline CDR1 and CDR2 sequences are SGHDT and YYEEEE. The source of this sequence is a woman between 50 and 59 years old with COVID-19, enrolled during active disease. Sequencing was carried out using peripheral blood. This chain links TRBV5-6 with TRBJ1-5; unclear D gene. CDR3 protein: CASSLGVYSNQPQHF. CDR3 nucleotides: TGTGCCAGCAGCCTAGGAGTTTATAGCAATCAGCCCCAGCATTTT.